This paragraph covers one T cell receptor (beta chain) sequence. This clone was observed many times. No cognate antigen has been identified for it. No base quality information exists; no much larger clone differs at one position. The cohort consisted of more than 650 healthy bone marrow donors. At the time of sampling, all cohort members were nominally healthy, though unrecorded immune exposures were likely present. The donor was CMV seronegative and belonged to the group of 352 seronegative cohort members. A peripheral blood sample was collected from each donor, and TCR beta sequencing was performed on peripheral blood mononuclear cells. Genomic DNA extraction from the blood cell samples was performed with the Qiagen DNeasy Blood Extraction Kit. This record comes from a study of cytomegalovirus exposure and HLA in healthy donors (dated by TCRdb to about 2017). At the level of the whole study: An earlier analysis of roughly 500 of the donors reported roughly 300 Gb of sequence data and 117 million unique TCR beta sequences obtained from about 180 million T cells. An early release that covered about 600 HLA-typed donors contained about 300 gigabases of sequencing data and 80 million or so unique TCR sequences. Among the roughly 400 genotyped donors, more than 70% belonged to the genetic ancestry cluster associated with self-reported Caucasian donors. The aim of the study was to test whether cataloging public T cell receptors could identify signatures of past pathogen exposure. Using immunosequencing, the study profiled T cell repertoires from 666 subjects and related those repertoires to cytomegalovirus serostatus. A separate validation cohort of more than 100 different subjects was used in addition to the approximately 640-subject first cohort. To predict cytomegalovirus infection status, the study combined high-throughput TCR immunosequencing, statistical association of individual TCRs with disease status, and machine learning. In a later analysis, previously published TCR beta repertoires from about 640 donors were re-analyzed and high-resolution HLA genotyping was added so that TCR occurrence patterns could be studied. In the later analysis, no new phenotypic data were used to find candidate immune exposures; instead, reliance was placed on TCR beta sequences and their occurrence across donors. An earlier analysis of around 580 of the donors used high-throughput TCR beta sequencing to judge whether each TCR beta V gene segment behaved as functional or pseudogenic. Donor age, sex, ethnicity and CMV serostatus were compiled together with the repertoire data. A later genetic analysis took genome-wide SNP genotypes for about three fifths of the 666 donors and used that subset as a discovery cohort. Every repertoire in the discovery cohort had been generated on one and the same sequencing platform. Class I and class II HLA loci were covered by the typing at four-digit resolution. Typing coverage varied by locus: about 620-630 donors for A, B, C, DRB1 and DQB1; roughly 520 for DQA1; more than 600 for DPA1; more than 450 for DPB1. Roughly 5 DR-DQ haplotypes were handled as single units for association and clustering because linkage in the cohort was strong. Among about 400 genotyped donors of the cohort, an average of approximately 240,000 unique TCR beta nucleotide sequences was sequenced per donor, of which about 19% were non-productive.

Library preparation was by the immunoSEQ multiplex PCR assay. For the multiplex PCR, a mixture combining 60 forward primers for TCR Vbeta segments and 13 reverse primers for TCR Jbeta segments was used. A multiplex PCR assay on genomic DNA amplified the CDR3 region of rearranged TCR beta genes. The amplified TCR beta libraries were sequenced on the Illumina HiSeq System as 87-base-pair reads. The source study handled its data this way. A later analysis counted about 76 million unique TCR beta chains across the 640 or so repertoires, and 9.5 million to 11 million of these chains were shared by at least two donors. To remove PCR and sequencing errors, raw reads were error-corrected and collapsed into unique sequences using a nearest-neighbor algorithm that merged closely related sequences. CDR3 sequences were aligned to IMGT reference sequences to assign V, D and J gene segments. For a sequence to be retained, a match of at least six nucleotides was required to both a V gene segment and a J gene segment. Rearrangements were called productive when the CDR3 lacked stop codons and stayed in frame with V and J; all others were non-productive. Following IMGT convention, CDR3 was defined as the stretch from the second conserved V-encoded cysteine to the conserved J-encoded phenylalanine. The earlier analysis of 450 to 750 of the donors excluded any sequence lacking an unambiguous match to a single V gene segment. In an earlier analysis of about 590 of the donors, a V segment was called functional when productive rearrangements were above 56.7%, and segregating when the standard deviation between donors exceeded 5%. A statistical classification framework was developed to diagnose cytomegalovirus status using the catalog of TCR beta chain sequences. In a later analysis, TCR nucleotide sequences were compared against IMGT/GENE-DB human TR gene sequences so that V and J genes could be assigned. Using the TCRdist pipeline, a later analysis assigned CDR3 sequences along with most-parsimonious VDJ recombination scenarios. In a later analysis, each TCR beta chain was defined by its CDR3 amino acid sequence together with its V-gene family, and reads lacking a unique V-gene family were excluded. In a later analysis, 450 to 600 highly shared, low-generation-probability nucleotide sequences were removed to address suspected cross-contamination and a sequencing artifact. For each public chain, a later analysis derived a clonal expansion index from normalized ranks of inferred template counts within each repertoire. In a later analysis, generation probabilities were computed with a VDJ recombination model fitted to out-of-frame rearrangements, and the resulting probabilities were checked against IGoR. A later analysis scored TCR-TCR, TCR-HLA and TCR-CMV co-occurrence with hypergeometric tests, applying a repertoire-size bias correction to TCR pairs. To estimate false discovery rates, a later analysis permuted the HLA or CMV assignments 20 times. In a later analysis, co-occurring TCRs were grouped with DBSCAN, and TCRdist sequence similarity was added when clustering was performed within HLA-allele-positive subsets. Repertoires with fewer than 30,000 or more than 120,000 public chains were left out of co-occurrence clustering, as were about 5 repertoires with anomalous nucleotide sharing. TCRdb retrieved this table from immuneACCESS and kept in-frame rearrangements only. Not all clones are present; in checked studies, unresolved V genes account for under half, and no reason is known for the remainder. V, J and clone size are taken as reported in that table, and D and trimming were inferred from the DNA itself. This sample comprises about 140,000 clones, 73% of them detected only once. The ten largest account for over 1% of the sample.

What the work shows at the level of the full study, not this receptor alone: Sequencing depth was assumed to be roughly uniform across donors in the presence/absence analyses, though that assumption may not hold. Immune exposure information for the cohort was limited to CMV serostatus. Some IMGT-functional V segments, including TRBV6-2 and TRBV6-3, could not be told apart with the 87-base-pair reads, so those segments were excluded. A further reported finding was that TCR beta sequences accurately predicted the HLA-A and HLA-B alleles for most subjects in the first cohort. The classifier was reported to diagnose cytomegalovirus status with high specificity and sensitivity in both the original cohort and the validation cohort. Three of the identified cytomegalovirus-associated TCR beta chains were confirmed in vitro to be specific for cytomegalovirus antigens. A later genetic analysis associated a missense DCLRE1C variant with V-gene and J-gene trimming of TCR beta chains, and an independent cohort replicated the association. Specific HLA alleles were associated with 15,000 to 20,000 TCR beta sequences at a false discovery rate of 0.05 in a later analysis. In a later analysis, HLA-associated TCR beta chains were found to be more clonally expanded and to have lower generation probabilities than equally common non-associated chains. Several of the top co-occurrence clusters appeared to be linked to parvovirus B19, influenza, CMV and Epstein-Barr virus, according to a later analysis. Only TCR beta chains were sequenced in this cohort, and the absence of alpha or paired-chain data limited detectable features. Across donors, most TCR sequences were observed very rarely, whereas some public TCRs were present in many individuals. A later analysis found that TCR association rates varied across HLA loci, with DRB1 alleles showing the most associated TCRs and HLA-C alleles the fewest. HLA typing was unavailable for some donors at each locus, so association tests used only the typed subset. Assigning TCR associations to individual alleles was difficult when HLA alleles, especially DR and DQ, strongly co-occurred. A later genetic analysis reported fewer N-insertions in productive TCRs among donors in an Asian-associated ancestry cluster than the roughly 670-donor mean. The authors suggested that the approach could potentially be extended to other disease states and immunological phenotypes. A cluster of highly shared sequence variants was judged likely to be a technical artifact of the sequencing pipeline. Most CMV-associated TCR beta chains appeared to be HLA-restricted in a later analysis, and the HLA associations seemed to be driven largely by CMV exposure. Correlated functional status among segregating V segments might be attributable to linkage disequilibrium, but an unknown experimental factor could not be ruled out. In an earlier analysis of about 550 of the donors, most TCR beta V segments were observed in productive rearrangements about 87% or about 30% of the time, broadly matching IMGT annotations. Because counts were too low, seventeen rarely observed V segments, including chromosome 9 orphons, were excluded from the earlier analysis of 587 of the donors. The study gave a list of about 150 TCR beta chains associated with cytomegalovirus.

Germline trimming amounts to 6 bases on V and 5 bases on J, with 10 as the count of junction bases outside the gene matches. Including cysteine and phenylalanine, the CDR3 has 14 amino acids. Only CDR3 DNA remains: 42 bases, in frame from the first base. Looking up the germline V gene yields CDR1 SGDLS and CDR2 YYNGEE. The sample taken for sequencing was PBMCs. This receptor was identified in a woman aged 40 to 55 in good health and CMV-seronegative. The V and J genes are TRBV9 and TRBJ1-1; a stretch of 7 junction bases matches TRBD1. The DNA sequence is TGTGCCAGCACAGGGGGGCAGTCGGGAACTGAAGCTTTCTTT. Its protein reads: CASTGGQSGTEAFF.